This entry concerns a single TCR beta chain. It has no known antigen specificity. Base qualities were left out, and no much larger clone turns up one base away. Each PCR received spiked-in synthetic TCR analog templates so that absolute template abundance could be estimated from read counts. The immunoSEQ assay used bias-controlled V and J gene primers to amplify TCRbeta CDR3 regions from genomic DNA. Rearranged TCRbeta segments were sequenced at approximately 20X coverage. From the authors' description of their analysis: Clustering was used to correct sequencing errors, and CDR3s were annotated against IMGT so that V, D and J genes could be assigned. Downstream analyses used only productive TCRbeta rearrangements, leaving out any out-of-frame or stop-codon sequences. To compute clonality, Shannon entropy was normalized by the log of the number of unique productive sequences and then subtracted from one. Fisher's exact test with Benjamini-Hochberg correction, using a cutoff of adjusted p below 0.01, was how clones that differed between time points or between blood and tumor were identified. TCRdb re-hosts the immuneACCESS table, in-frame sequences only. Its copies lack some clones; in the studies checked, an unresolved V gene accounts for under half of them, and the cause for the rest is not known. The V and J calls and clone size are taken from that table; D and trimming were inferred from the DNA. Within this sample are 55,000 to 85,000 clones, with roughly nine tenths of them counted one time only. The top ten hold roughly 3.3% of the sample.

This entry is derived from a study of PD-L1 blockade in urothelial cancer (dated by TCRdb to the late 2010s). Broadly, across the study: All patients started therapy around 2014 and received atezolizumab 1,200 mg intravenously every 3 weeks. About 85% of the 29 patients were males with bladder-origin urothelial cancer, and 18 of 29 reported a prior smoking history. Blood samples were analyzed at 3 weeks after treatment start (second dose) and at 6 weeks after treatment start. Blood samples gave a median of around 140,000 T cells and roughly 83,000 unique TCRs, with a median clonality of 0.080. In the same patients, pretreatment tumors underwent whole exome sequencing and RNA sequencing in addition to TCR sequencing. TCR sequencing covered pretreatment tumor samples and matched, serially collected peripheral blood taken before and after atezolizumab treatment. Under 30 patients had pretreatment blood TCR-seq, 24 had at least one posttreatment blood collection, and 24 had tumor TCR-seq. Under ten patients achieved durable clinical benefit and some 20 did not. Patients had an ECOG performance status of 0 or 1 and had received between 0 and 3 prior chemotherapy regimens. An exploratory multi-omic analysis was conducted of the somatic, immune and clinical correlates of response to PD-L1 blockade with atezolizumab in urothelial cancer. Progression-free survival longer than 6 months counted as durable clinical benefit, and TCR features were additionally tested against both progression-free and overall survival. What the work shows at the level of the full study, not this receptor alone: At 3 weeks after the start of treatment, tumor-associated TCR clones in peripheral blood had expanded more in patients with durable benefit (n of about 22, p = 0.022). Small sample size (n ≈ 29) and many exploratory analyses mean the results are intended to be hypothesis-generating. A pretreatment peripheral blood TCR clonality below the median was linked to improved progression-free and overall survival.

The cohort comprised more than 25 patients with locally advanced or metastatic urothelial carcinoma treated at Memorial Sloan Kettering on a trial protocol. Peripheral blood mononuclear cells were collected pretreatment and during treatment, with between 1 and 8 total time points obtained per patient. The Qiagen DNeasy Blood extraction kit was used to purify genomic DNA from total PBMCs and tumor samples. Collected pretreatment and during treatment, PBMCs were isolated and stored as previously described. Measured from the cysteine to the phenylalanine, the CDR3 is 14 residues long. The retained sequence is limited to the CDR3, 42 bases, with the frame set at the first base. The germline V gene supplies CDR1 SGHAT and CDR2 FQNNGV. V loses 8 bases of germline sequence and J loses 6 bases, and the interval between the two ends is 17 bases.

Recombination connected TRBV11-2 to TRBJ2-1, with no reliable assignment of the D segment. The receptor was isolated from a man aged 55 to 70 with urothelial cancer. The sample here was PBMCs, taken around atezolizumab (anti-PD-L1) treatment. The DNA is as follows: TGTGCCAGCGACGACTCAGTAGGTGGCAATGAGCAGTTCTTC. The resulting protein is CASDDSVGGNEQFF.